The 26 T cell receptor beta chains below were found in one sample sequenced in a study of cytomegalovirus exposure and HLA in healthy donors. PCR involved 60 Vbeta and 13 Jbeta primers. Sequencing was performed with immunoSEQ multiplex PCR; in TCRdb, only in-frame clones are kept and a portion is missing. The profile shows about 190,000 clones, more than 75% of them singletons. Sequenced material: PBMCs. All receptors derive from a man aged 40-49 years in good health and CMV-seropositive.

V usage is TRBV5-5 and J usage is TRBJ1-5; D uncertain. The V end was cut by 0 bases, the J end by 5 bases, with 6 bases between. This CDR3 has 13 residues. Germline V CDR1 and CDR2: SGHKS, YYEKEE (reference sequence). The CDR3 DNA sequence: TGTGCCAGCAGCTTGGAGAGTTATCAGCCCCAGCATTTT. It is translated as CASSLESYQPQHF.

The chain is built from TRBV6-6 and TRBJ1-2; possibly TRBD1 for D (5 bases). The CDR3 has 14 residues. CDR1 is MNHNY, CDR2 SVGAGI, per germline (reference sequence). V was trimmed by 2 bases and J by 8 bases, leaving 15 bases between them. The chain's CDR3 is CASSYTQRGFGYTF. As DNA, the CDR3 is TGTGCCAGCAGTTACACGCAACGGGGGTTCGGCTACACCTTC.

V and J are TRBV5-1 and TRBJ2-3; 9 bases align to TRBD1. The V gene end was trimmed by 0 bases and the J gene end by 6 bases; junction bases not matched to a gene: 8. The CDR3 consists of 16 residues. Germline CDR1 is SGHRS and CDR2 is YFSETQ. The DNA for the CDR3 is TGCGCCAGCAGCTTGGCGGGAACAGGGGGCTCTGATACGCAGTATTTT. Protein product: CASSLAGTGGSDTQYF. Drawing the rest from reference TRBV5-1 and TRBJ2-3, the complete variable domain is KAGVTQTPRYLIKTRGQQVTLSCSPISGHRSVSWYQQTPGQGLQFLFEYFSETQRNKGNFPGRFSGRQFSNSRSEMNVSTLELGDSALYLCASSLAGTGGSDTQYFGPGTRLTVL.

This clone was seen more than once but under ten times. This sequence joins TRBV9 and TRBJ2-1; D may be TRBD1 (6 bases). Per germline, CDR1 SGDLS and CDR2 YYNGEE. This CDR3 has 14 residues. V was pared by 0 bases and J by 7 bases, with 11 bases between. CDR3 region: CASSVEGVANEQFF. CDR3 bases: TGTGCCAGCAGCGTAGAGGGGGTGGCGAATGAGCAGTTCTTC.

This sequence joins TRBV7-3 and TRBJ1-1; TRBD1 is a possible D gene (6 bases). The length of the CDR3 is 13 residues. The V gene's germline CDR1 is SGHTA and CDR2 FQGTGA. Trimming removed 5 bases at V and 3 bases at J, with 10 bases between. DNA for the CDR3: TGTGCCAGCAGCCAAGGGGGAGACACTGAAGCTTTCTTT. Translated: CASSQGGDTEAFF.

This clone was observed a few times. The chain joins TRBV28 to TRBJ1-2; TRBD1 is a possible D gene (6 bases). CDR1 and CDR2 from the germline V gene are MDHEN and SYDVKM. V lost 3 bases to trimming and J lost 1 base, with 12 bases between them. CDR3 length: 15 residues. This CDR3 is CASSFSGADNYGYTF. The CDR3 bases are TGTGCCAGCAGTTTCTCAGGGGCCGATAACTATGGCTACACCTTC.

This clone was recorded only once. This chain links TRBV29-1 with TRBJ1-3, with unresolved D. CDR3 size: 13 residues. Trimming shortened V by 4 bases and J by 0 bases, and 7 bases separated the two germline ends. Germline V gene data show CDR1 as SQVTM and CDR2 as ANQGSEA. This CDR3 is CSVGVSSGNTIYF. The CDR3 DNA reads as TGCAGCGTTGGAGTATCCTCTGGAAACACCATATATTTT.

This clone was counted only a few times. This chain links TRBV25-1 with TRBJ1-2, with 11 bases fitting TRBD1. V lost 3 bases and J lost 5; bases outside the gene matches: 5. Germline V gene sequence: CDR1 MGHDK, CDR2 SYGVNS. This CDR3 is built from 15 residues. The CDR3 bases are TGTGCCAGCAGTGAGCGCGGGACAGGGGGTTATGGCTACACCTTC. This translates into CASSERGTGGYGYTF.

Of note for this clone: The junction differs from germline at one of its ends, possibly a read error. The chain is built from TRBV27 and TRBJ2-7; D possibly corresponds to TRBD1 (5 bases). The CDR3 length is 16 residues. Germline V gene data show CDR1 as MNHEY and CDR2 as SMNVEV (reference sequence). CDR3 bases: TGTGCCAGCAGCTTATCAGTAGGGGCGCGGCTCTACGAGCAGTACTTC. Protein: CASSLSVGARLYEQYF.

This clone appeared a single time. This chain links TRBV5-1 with TRBJ1-1; D is possibly TRBD1 (6 bases). The V end lost 1 base, the J end lost 1 base, and 20 bases lay between the germline ends. In germline, CDR1 is SGHRS, CDR2 YFSETQ. The CDR3 extends over 18 amino acids. The CDR3 here is CASSLPPPGQFGNTEAFF. The CDR3 bases are TGCGCCAGCAGCTTGCCCCCGCCTGGACAGTTTGGGAACACTGAAGCTTTCTTT.

The CDR3 sequence: CASALSQGKVGTEAFF. The CDR3, as DNA: TGTGCTAGTGCTCTTTCACAGGGTAAGGTCGGCACTGAAGCTTTCTTT. This rearrangement joins TRBV12-5 to TRBJ1-1; TRBD1 might be the D (6 bases). V lost 7 bases, J lost 4 bases, and 22 bases lay in between. The CDR3 sequence is 16 residues long. The germline gives CDR1 LGHNT, CDR2 FRNRAP.

The V call is TRBV7-2, the J call TRBJ2-7; tentative D call: TRBD1 (6 bases). Trimming removed 5 bases from V and 5 bases from J, with 13 bases in between. Germline CDR1 SGHTA, CDR2 FQGNSA. CDR3 length equals 13 residues. The DNA for the CDR3 is TGTGCCAGCAGCCTAAGGGACACCCACGAGCAGTACTTC. Protein: CASSLRDTHEQYF.

The sample holds one count of this clone. The chain uses TRBV2 and TRBJ1-5; the match to TRBD1 covers 10 bases. After removal of 4 bases from V and 10 bases from J, the junction contained 7 bases not matched to a gene. The CDR3 sequence is 14 residues long. Germline assignment: CDR1 SNHLY and CDR2 FYNNEI. This CDR3 reads CASSGQGAYYPQHF. The CDR3 region has the DNA TGTGCCAGCAGTGGACAGGGGGCCTATTATCCCCAGCATTTT. Filled out from reference TRBV2 and TRBJ1-5, the complete variable domain reads EPEVTQTPSHQVTQMGQEVILRCVPISNHLYFYWYRQILGQKVEFLVSFYNNEISEKSEIFDDQFSVERPDGSNFTLKIRSTKLEDSAMYFCASSGQGAYYPQHFGDGTRLSIL.

This chain uses TRBV4-2 with TRBJ2-2, with a weak D call TRBD1 (6 bases). CDR3 length: 15 amino acids. Germline CDR1 reads LGHNA; CDR2 reads YNFKEQ. Deletions cut 3 bases from V and 6 bases from J, with 14 bases between. CDR3 DNA sequence: TGTGCCAGCAGCCAGGCACAGGGATTGGCCGGGGAGCTGTTTTTT. Encoded protein: CASSQAQGLAGELFF.

The rearrangement joins TRBV6-1 to TRBJ1-2; D is undetermined. The germline V gene encodes CDR1 MNHNS and CDR2 SASEGT. The CDR3 length is 12 residues. Trimming removed 8 bases at V and 2 bases at J, with 9 bases between. Written as DNA, the CDR3 is TGTGCCAGCGGGCGGGTAAACTATGGCTACACCTTC. Translated, it gives CASGRVNYGYTF.

This clone was counted a single time. The genes are TRBV11-2 and TRBJ1-1; weak D call: TRBD1 (6 bases). Trimming cost V 1 base and J 10 bases, with 10 bases left between them. Germline V lookup: CDR1 SGHAT, CDR2 FQNNGV. The CDR3 sequence is 12 residues long. The CDR3 region is CASSLAQGTAFF. In nucleotides, the CDR3 is TGTGCCAGCAGCTTAGCTCAGGGGACAGCTTTCTTT.

V is TRBV29-1 and J is TRBJ2-5; tentatively, D is TRBD1 (5 bases). V lost 3 bases and J lost 5, with 19 bases in between. This CDR3 has 15 amino acids. CDR1 is SQVTM and CDR2 is ANQGSEA in the germline V gene. DNA for the CDR3: TGCAGCGTTGATTCAGGGAATGGGCCTCAGGAGACCCAGTACTTC. It translates to CSVDSGNGPQETQYF.

This chain uses TRBV6-1 with TRBJ2-3; 7 positions match TRBD2. Germline CDR1 is MNHNS and CDR2 is SASEGT. The CDR3 is 12 residues long. V was pared by 6 bases and J by 5 bases, with 2 bases of the junction left unmatched. The CDR3 region has the DNA TGTGCCAGCAGGACGGGGGGAGATACGCAGTATTTT. Protein product: CASRTGGDTQYF.

This clone showed up just once. The CDR3 coding sequence is TGTGCCAGCAGCCAAGGGGGGACTAGCGGGAGGACGGAGACCCAGTACTTC. Translating gives CASSQGGTSGRTETQYF. The rearrangement links TRBV5-4 to TRBJ2-5; 15 nucleotides match TRBD2. CDR1 and CDR2 (germline): SGHNT, YYREEE (reference sequence). This CDR3 comprises 17 residues. The V and J ends lost 4 bases and 5 bases, in that order; junction bases with no gene match: 9.

The chain employs TRBV6-6 and TRBJ1-1; weak D call: TRBD1 (5 bases). CDR3 length: 12 amino acids. The germline V gene has CDR1 MNHNY and CDR2 SVGAGI (reference sequence). The germline V and J ends were trimmed by 7 bases and 7 bases, with 13 bases remaining between them. CDR3 sequence reads: CASTEGRGEAFF. The CDR3, as DNA: TGTGCCAGCACCGAGGGGAGGGGTGAAGCTTTCTTT.

This rearrangement joins TRBV28 to TRBJ2-1; 7 bases align to TRBD2. CDR3 length: 15 residues. V was clipped by 6 bases and J by 8 bases; unmatched bases: 13. Germline CDR1 and CDR2: MDHEN and SYDVKM. CDR3 bases: TGTGCCAGCAGCCTGCCAGGCGGGAGCGGGGATGAGCAGTTCTTC. This gives the protein CASSLPGGSGDEQFF.

The V and J genes are TRBV9 and TRBJ1-2, with D possibly TRBD1 on 6 matching bases. The V and J ends lost 4 bases and 4 bases respectively, with 23 bases between them. Germline CDR1 and CDR2: SGDLS and YYNGEE. The length of the CDR3 is 17 residues. The CDR3 bases are TGTGCCAGCAGCCCAGGGGTTGGGGGCGTCAGAGGCTATGGCTACACCTTC. Translated: CASSPGVGGVRGYGYTF.

V gene TRBV15 combines with J gene TRBJ2-7; D might be TRBD2 (5 bases). Trimming cost V 1 base and J 5 bases, with 18 bases left between them. The CDR3 covers 16 residues. Germline V gives CDR1 LNHNV, CDR2 YYDKDF (reference sequence). This chain's CDR3 is CATSRGVEEIDDEQYF. CDR3 DNA sequence: TGTGCCACCAGCAGAGGGGTGGAGGAGATTGATGACGAGCAGTACTTC.

V gene TRBV10-3 combines with J gene TRBJ2-3; the match to TRBD2 covers 8 bases. The CDR3 is made up of 16 amino acids. With V trimmed by 5 bases and J by 2 bases, 9 bases remained unmatched. The germline CDR1 and CDR2 sequences are ENHRY and SYGVKD. The CDR3 loop reads CAISQAAGGNTDTQYF. The CDR3 DNA follows: TGTGCCATCAGTCAGGCGGCGGGGGGAAACACAGATACGCAGTATTTT.

The rearrangement uses TRBV28 and TRBJ1-5; D perhaps matches TRBD1 (5 bases). Between the trimmed V and J ends, which lost 6 bases and 0 bases, there was a span of 15 bases. The CDR3 length is 16 residues. The germline V gene has CDR1 MDHEN and CDR2 SYDVKM. CDR3 bases: TGTGCCAGCAGAGCGAGGGACTACTATAGCAATCAGCCCCAGCATTTT. This translates into CASRARDYYSNQPQHF.

V is TRBV7-6 and J is TRBJ2-5, with TRBD1 matching 7 bases. This CDR3 contains 15 residues. The germline CDR1 and CDR2 sequences are SGHVS and FNYEAQ. Unmatched junction bases numbered 8, after V lost 2 bases and J lost 5 bases. CDR3 in DNA: TGTGCCAGCAGCTTAAAGGGACAGACCGGGGAGACCCAGTACTTC. Amino acids: CASSLKGQTGETQYF.